This T cell receptor (beta chain) stems from a study of blood T cell repertoires in COVID-19. On the study more broadly: Acute-phase and convalescent COVID-19 samples originated in the United States, Italy and Spain. In each case, the material was cDNA or gDNA derived from T cells, B-cell-depleted T cells, or PBMCs.

A note on this clone: Additional DNA sequences in this sample encode the identical CDR3.

Under the authors' procedure: Scientists estimated how many nucleated cells there were by amplifying reference gene primers. Profiling relied on immunoSEQ multiplex PCR, and the TCRdb table lists in-frame clones only, not all of them. D and trimming come from the DNA, and the V and J calls and clone size come from that table. The data hold around 200,000 clones, with about 87% observed a single time. Germline V gene data show CDR1 as ENHRY and CDR2 as SYGVKD. The CDR3 is made up of 13 amino acids. Deletions cut 3 bases from V and 4 bases from J, with 7 bases between. This chain joins TRBV10-3 and TRBJ1-5; D uncertain. The TCR was taken from a woman under 30 who had recovered from COVID-19. The sequencing input was peripheral blood. CDR3 nucleotides: TGTGCCATCAGTGACCCCGGTAATCAGCCCCAGCATTTT. Translated, it gives CAISDPGNQPQHF.